This T cell receptor (beta chain) was sequenced during a study of OX40 agonist ivuxolimab in advanced cancers. Generated by immunoSEQ multiplex PCR, the TCRdb table keeps only in-frame clones and is missing some. The data show 84,000 or so clones, 88% seen once. From germline, CDR1 is ENHRY and CDR2 SYGVKD. The CDR3 extends over 13 amino acids. V lost 8 bases to trimming and J lost 1 base, with 9 bases between them. Broader study findings: Expanded clones tended on average to be more numerous among CD8+ T cells than CD4+.

Turning to this clone: The antigen is undetermined.

The specimen was CD4+ or CD8+ T cells sorted from blood, collected in a trial of the OX40 agonist ivuxolimab. The V call is TRBV10-3, the J call TRBJ1-5; TRBD1 is a possible D gene (5 bases). This TCR came from an adult with an advanced solid tumor such as melanoma, head and neck, liver or kidney cancer. DNA of the CDR3: TGTGCCATCGGGGGAGCAAGCAATCAGCCCCAGCATTTT. Amino acids: CAIGGASNQPQHF.